This TCR beta chain was sequenced in a study of blood T cell repertoires in COVID-19. Study background: Collection of acute and convalescent COVID-19 samples took place in the United States, Italy and Spain. The cDNA or gDNA used as material had been derived from T cells, B-cell-depleted T cells, or PBMCs.

Sequenced by immunoSEQ multiplex PCR; TCRdb stores in-frame clones only, minus some. Of about 310,000 clones in the sample, nearly 90% were seen once. The clonotype comes from a woman aged 18-29 years with acute COVID-19. Sequencing input: PBMCs or T cells enriched from blood (not recorded which).

CDR3 region: CASSGRKETQYF. The CDR3 DNA reads TGTGCCAGCAGCGGGCGGAAAGAGACCCAGTACTTC. The gene calls are TRBV9 and TRBJ2-5; D is ambiguous. V lost 3 bases to trimming and J lost 3 bases, with 6 bases between them. The CDR3 loop spans 12 amino acids. Germline V gives CDR1 SGDLS, CDR2 YYNGEE.